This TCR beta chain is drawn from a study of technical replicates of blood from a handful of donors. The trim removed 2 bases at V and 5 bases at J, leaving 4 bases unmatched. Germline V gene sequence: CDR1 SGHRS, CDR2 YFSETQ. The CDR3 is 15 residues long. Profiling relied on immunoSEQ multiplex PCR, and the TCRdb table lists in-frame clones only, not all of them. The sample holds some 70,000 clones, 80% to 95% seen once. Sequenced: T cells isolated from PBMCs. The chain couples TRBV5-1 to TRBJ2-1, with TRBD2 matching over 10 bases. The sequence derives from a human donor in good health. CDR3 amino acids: CASSLTLAGNNEQFF. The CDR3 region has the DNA TGCGCCAGCAGCTTAACACTAGCGGGGAACAATGAGCAGTTCTTC.